This T cell receptor (beta chain) was identified in a study of early T cells in non-severe SARS-CoV-2 infection. V lost 3 bases and J lost 3, with 8 bases in between. CDR3 length: 13 amino acids. Germline V CDR1 and CDR2: SQVTM, ANQGSEA. Via MiXCR, TCRdb re-called the 5' RACE reads, giving one row per CDR3 protein. The table shows 50,000 or so distinct CDR3 sequences, with about 13% occurring only once. The sample comprised whole blood. The chain recombines TRBV29-1 with TRBJ2-2; D ambiguous. The source of this sequence is an adult who was a healthcare worker with PCR-confirmed SARS-CoV-2 infection or an uninfected control (not recorded which). CDR3 sequence: CSVDRQDTGELFF. For the CDR3, the DNA is TGCAGCGTTGATAGGCAGGACACCGGGGAGCTGTTTTTT.